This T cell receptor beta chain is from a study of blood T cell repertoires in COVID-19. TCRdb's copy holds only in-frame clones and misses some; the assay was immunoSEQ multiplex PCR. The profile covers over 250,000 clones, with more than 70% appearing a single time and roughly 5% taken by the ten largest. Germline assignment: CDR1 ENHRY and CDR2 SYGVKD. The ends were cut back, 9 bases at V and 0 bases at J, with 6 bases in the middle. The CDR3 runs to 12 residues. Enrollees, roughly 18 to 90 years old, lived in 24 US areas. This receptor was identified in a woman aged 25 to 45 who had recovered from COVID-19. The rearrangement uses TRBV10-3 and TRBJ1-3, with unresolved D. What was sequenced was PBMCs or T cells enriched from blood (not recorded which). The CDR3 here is CAIQNSGNTIYF. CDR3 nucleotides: TGTGCCATTCAGAACTCTGGAAACACCATATATTTT.